These 21 T cell receptor beta chains came from one sample sequenced in a study of cytomegalovirus exposure and HLA in healthy donors. The PCR contained 60 Vbeta and 13 Jbeta primers. Clones were sequenced by immunoSEQ multiplex PCR, and TCRdb holds only the in-frame ones, with some missing. This table holds about 100,000 clones, roughly four fifths found once. The specimen was PBMCs. The source of these receptors is a man younger than 30 in good health and CMV-seronegative.

This chain uses TRBV11-3 with TRBJ2-1; TRBD2 might be the D (5 bases). Trimming stripped 4 bases from V and 5 bases from J, with 9 bases between. CDR3 length equals 13 residues. The germline V gene encodes CDR1 SGHNT and CDR2 YENEEA. The CDR3 DNA reads TGTGCCAGCAGCTCGACTATCAACAATGAGCAGTTCTTC. Translated: CASSSTINNEQFF. The full variable domain, rest sourced from reference TRBV11-3 and TRBJ2-1, is EAGVVQSPRYKIIEKKQPVAFWCNPISGHNTLYWYLQNLGQGPELLIRYENEEAVDDSQLPKDRFSAERLKGVDSTLKIQPAELGDSAVYLCASSSTINNEQFFGPGTRLTVL.

This clone has just one count. The chain couples TRBV5-4 to TRBJ2-1, with D possibly being TRBD1 (5 bases). The V gene lost 0 bases and the J gene lost 6 bases, with 7 bases spanning the gap. CDR3 length equals 13 residues. Germline lookup yields CDR1 SGHNT and CDR2 YYREEE (reference sequence). The CDR3 protein is CASSLGQGNEQFF. The CDR3 nucleotides read TGTGCCAGCAGCTTGGGTCAGGGCAATGAGCAGTTCTTC.

This chain connects TRBV4-2 to TRBJ1-1, with D possibly matching TRBD1 (6 bases). Trimming removed 0 bases from V and 11 bases from J, with 13 bases in between. CDR3 length: 13 amino acids. CDR1 is LGHNA and CDR2 is YNFKEQ in the germline V gene. The CDR3 loop reads CASSQDRGFGAFF. The CDR3 DNA is TGTGCCAGCAGCCAAGATAGGGGGTTCGGTGCTTTCTTT.

The rearrangement joins TRBV5-1 to TRBJ2-7; 7 bases map to TRBD1. Germline V gene data show CDR1 as SGHRS and CDR2 as YFSETQ. Trimming at V came to 0 bases and at J to 4 bases, leaving 10 bases not matched to a gene. The CDR3 is made up of 16 amino acids. CDR3: CASSLGWSGQLYEQYF. The CDR3 coding sequence is TGCGCCAGCAGCTTGGGGTGGTCGGGACAGCTATACGAGCAGTACTTC. Using reference TRBV5-1 and TRBJ2-7 for the parts outside the CDR3, the full variable domain is KAGVTQTPRYLIKTRGQQVTLSCSPISGHRSVSWYQQTPGQGLQFLFEYFSETQRNKGNFPGRFSGRQFSNSRSEMNVSTLELGDSALYLCASSLGWSGQLYEQYFGPGTRLTVT.

V and J are TRBV9 and TRBJ2-5, with D tentatively TRBD2 (5 bases). The CDR3 is made up of 15 amino acids. V dropped 3 bases and J dropped 5 bases, with 17 bases sitting between them. Looked up from germline, CDR1 is SGDLS and CDR2 is YYNGEE. DNA for the CDR3: TGTGCCAGCAGCGCTTTTGGGCGGGCCTGGGAGACCCAGTACTTC. It translates to CASSAFGRAWETQYF.

V gene TRBV4-2 combines with J gene TRBJ1-5, with D possibly being TRBD1 (5 bases). CDR1 and CDR2 from the germline V gene are LGHNA and YNFKEQ. The CDR3 length is 13 residues. V lost 0 bases to trimming and J lost 5 bases, with 5 bases between them. The CDR3 loop reads CASSQDRDQPQHF. CDR3 nucleotide sequence: TGTGCCAGCAGCCAAGACAGGGATCAGCCCCAGCATTTT.

The chain is built from TRBV6-4 and TRBJ1-1; no reliable D call. Between the trimmed V and J ends, which lost 6 bases and 0 bases, there was a span of 8 bases. The CDR3 has 13 amino acids. CDR1 is MRHNA, CDR2 SNTAGT, per germline. The CDR3 nucleotides read TGTGCCAGCAGCCTTGAGTTGAACACTGAAGCTTTCTTT. Translation gives CASSLELNTEAFF.

This clone was recorded only once. J is TRBJ1-4 and V is TRBV7-8, with D tentatively TRBD1 (5 bases). The CDR3 spans 15 residues. Between the trimmed V and J ends, which lost 1 base and 5 bases, there was a span of 11 bases. Germline V gives CDR1 SGHVS, CDR2 FQNEAQ. The CDR3 DNA sequence: TGTGCCAGCAGCTTAGTTTTACAGGTCAATGAAAAACTGTTTTTT. This codes for CASSLVLQVNEKLFF.

This clone was counted a few times. The chain is built from TRBV4-1 and TRBJ1-5; possible D gene TRBD1, 6 bases. Germline values: CDR1 MGHRA, CDR2 YSYEKL. With 2 bases removed from V and 6 bases from J, the gap between germline ends came to 11 bases. This CDR3 is 14 amino acids long. This chain's CDR3 is CASSQTGSGQPQHF. CDR3 nucleotide sequence: TGCGCCAGCAGCCAAACAGGGTCAGGTCAGCCCCAGCATTTT.

The rearrangement joins TRBV12-5 to TRBJ2-2; D remains ambiguous. This CDR3 has 13 amino acids. The V end was cut by 2 bases, the J end by 6 bases, with 7 bases between. Germline V gene data show CDR1 as LGHNT and CDR2 as FRNRAP. DNA for the CDR3: TGTGCTAGTGGTTTGTCAAGAGCCGGGGAGCTGTTTTTT. It translates to CASGLSRAGELFF.

This clone has only a few counts. This chain connects TRBV27 to TRBJ2-7; 8 bases agree with TRBD1. CDR1 is MNHEY and CDR2 is SMNVEV in the germline V gene (reference sequence). The CDR3 extends over 15 amino acids. V was pared by 6 bases and J by 2 bases, with 9 bases of the junction left unmatched. Written as DNA, the CDR3 is TGTGCCAGCAGCCTCCTCCCGGACAGGGCCTACGAGCAGTACTTC. Residues: CASSLLPDRAYEQYF.

This chain links TRBV25-1 with TRBJ1-1; D ambiguous. The CDR3 totals 14 residues. Trimming left V 4 bases short and J 3 bases short, with 12 bases between. Germline V gives CDR1 MGHDK, CDR2 SYGVNS. For the CDR3, the DNA is TGTGCCAGCAGTGCCCGGCAGCGGGACACTGAAGCTTTCTTT. As protein: CASSARQRDTEAFF.

This chain connects TRBV6-6 to TRBJ1-1; D might be TRBD1 (6 bases). Trimming shortened V by 2 bases and J by 9 bases, and 13 bases separated the two germline ends. The CDR3 spans 13 residues. Germline V gene sequence: CDR1 MNHNY, CDR2 SVGAGI (reference sequence). The CDR3 bases are TGTGCCAGCAGTTACCCCCCCGGGACACAAGCTTTCTTT. Protein sequence: CASSYPPGTQAFF.

This clone was seen only once. This CDR3 reads CATSSGGRNSGANVLTF. In nucleotides, the CDR3 is TGTGCCACCAGCAGCGGGGGACGGAACTCTGGGGCCAACGTCCTGACTTTC. The chain couples TRBV15 to TRBJ2-6; the D gene is possibly TRBD2 (6 bases). The V end was cut by 3 bases, the J end by 0 bases, with 12 bases between. CDR3 length: 17 residues. CDR1 and CDR2 from the germline V gene are LNHNV and YYDKDF (reference sequence).

The V and J genes are TRBV5-4 and TRBJ2-5; TRBD1 might be the D (5 bases). CDR1 and CDR2 from the germline V gene are SGHNT and YYREEE (reference sequence). The CDR3 totals 14 residues. The ends were cut back, 0 bases at V and 7 bases at J, with 13 bases in the middle. As DNA, the CDR3 is TGTGCCAGCAGCTTGGGTTTAGGGGAAGGGACCCAGTACTTC. This encodes CASSLGLGEGTQYF.

The chain links TRBV18 to TRBJ2-5; weak D call: TRBD1 (5 bases). This CDR3 spans 13 amino acids. Trimming pared 3 bases from V and 3 bases from J, leaving 8 bases between. CDR1 and CDR2 from the germline V gene are KGHSH and LQKENI. CDR3 coding DNA: TGTGCCAGCTCACCGATAGGGGAAGAGACCCAGTACTTC. This encodes CASSPIGEETQYF.

This clone showed up just once. The chain recombines TRBV7-9 with TRBJ2-1; the match to TRBD2 covers 9 bases. Germline CDR1 SEHNR, CDR2 FQNEAQ (reference sequence). Unmatched junction bases numbered 10, after V lost 5 bases and J lost 8 bases. This CDR3 region has 15 residues. CDR3 loop: CASSHVAGGLYEQFF. The CDR3 DNA follows: TGTGCCAGCAGCCACGTGGCGGGGGGGCTCTATGAGCAGTTCTTC.

The CDR3 DNA reads TGTGCCAGCAGACGTACTAGCAGCGGGACAGATACGCAGTATTTT. Its translation: CASRRTSSGTDTQYF. The gene calls are TRBV6-5 and TRBJ2-3, with D possibly TRBD2 on 6 matching bases. Trimming pared 6 bases from V and 3 bases from J, leaving 16 bases between. The CDR3 runs to 15 residues. In germline, CDR1 is MNHEY, CDR2 SVGAGI.

V usage is TRBV5-1 and J usage is TRBJ2-2, with 9 bases fitting TRBD1. Germline V CDR1 and CDR2: SGHRS, YFSETQ. Germline trimming cut 1 base from V and 5 bases from J; bases unmatched to any gene: 6. The CDR3 is 16 amino acids. The CDR3 here is CASSLNLDRGTGELFF. DNA of the CDR3: TGCGCCAGCAGCTTGAATCTGGACAGGGGAACCGGGGAGCTGTTTTTT.

V usage is TRBV28 and J usage is TRBJ2-7, with 8 bases fitting TRBD1. V gave up 6 bases and J gave up 3 bases; unmatched junction bases: 10. Germline values: CDR1 MDHEN, CDR2 SYDVKM. The CDR3 spans 15 residues. This CDR3 reads CASSYTGGNGYEQYF. The CDR3 nucleotides read TGTGCCAGCAGCTACACAGGGGGTAACGGCTACGAGCAGTACTTC. The whole variable domain, remainder taken from reference TRBV28 and TRBJ2-7, is DVKVTQSSRYLVKRTGEKVFLECVQDMDHENMFWYRQDPGLGLRLIYFSYDVKMKEKGDIPEGYSVSREKKERFSLILESASTNQTSMYLCASSYTGGNGYEQYFGPGTRLTVT.

The V and J genes are TRBV11-3 and TRBJ2-1, with 7 bases matching TRBD2. This CDR3 has 15 amino acids. CDR1 is SGHNT and CDR2 is YENEEA in the germline V gene. V gave up 5 bases and J gave up 6 bases; unmatched junction bases: 10. DNA of the CDR3: TGTGCCAGCAGCCCGGGGGAGCGGGGAATCAATGAGCAGTTCTTC. Translating it yields CASSPGERGINEQFF. Looking up the rest from reference TRBV11-3 and TRBJ2-1 gives the full variable domain: EAGVVQSPRYKIIEKKQPVAFWCNPISGHNTLYWYLQNLGQGPELLIRYENEEAVDDSQLPKDRFSAERLKGVDSTLKIQPAELGDSAVYLCASSPGERGINEQFFGPGTRLTVL.